This T cell receptor (beta chain) was recorded in a study of human T cells and chemical hapten exposure. As for this clonotype: The germline gene is not matched at one end of the junction; a read error may be the cause.

This CDR3 contains 15 residues. Germline CDR1 and CDR2: SNHLY and FYNNEI. Regarding time point: patch test 3, about 24 weeks after DPC sensitization. Treatment of the sample: therapeutic diphenylcyclopropenone sensitization with weekly scalp DPC. TCRdb used MiXCR to reprocess the RACE reads, holding one entry per CDR3 protein. The sample shows about 190,000 distinct CDR3 sequences, around 23% of them seen only once. The gene calls are TRBV2 and TRBJ2-1, with D hard to call. The receptor's source is a woman between 35 and 50 years old with alopecia areata. Some clones in this sample may be carry-over from other donors' samples. The sequences come from whole blood, collected in connection with sensitization to the hapten diphenylcyclopropenone (DPC). The CDR3 loop reads CASSEENSSHNEQFF. The CDR3 DNA is TGTGCCAGCAGTGAAGAGAATAGCTCCCACAATGAGCAGTTCTTC.